The clone carrying this T cell receptor beta chain was found many times. Its antigen remains unidentified. This CDR3 has 15 residues. V was clipped by 6 bases and J by 4 bases; unmatched bases: 8. Germline loops: CDR1 SNHLY, CDR2 FYNNEI. The authors prepared the TCRbeta library with unique molecular identifiers. TCRdb re-analysed the PCR reads in MiXCR, keeping a single row per CDR3 protein. The profile shows 150,000 to 250,000 distinct CDR3 sequences, 6.3% of them singletons. The sample originates from a study of T-cell reconstitution after alpha-beta-depleted transplantation in children. Study results and caveats: The main origin of T-cell counts and diversity one year after transplant was newly produced T cells. Surviving recipient T cells and thymic progenitors underlay high day-60 TCRbeta diversity in some patients.

The source is a girl less than two years old with combined immunodeficiency, due to receive a stem cell transplant. This sequence joins TRBV2 and TRBJ2-3; TRBD2 aligns across 9 bases. Here the sequenced sample was PBMCs, taken before TCRalphabeta/CD19-depleted stem cell transplant. Here the CDR3 DNA reads TGTGCCAGCAGGAGACTAGCGGTCTTAGCAGATACGCAGTATTTT. This sequence encodes CASRRLAVLADTQYF.